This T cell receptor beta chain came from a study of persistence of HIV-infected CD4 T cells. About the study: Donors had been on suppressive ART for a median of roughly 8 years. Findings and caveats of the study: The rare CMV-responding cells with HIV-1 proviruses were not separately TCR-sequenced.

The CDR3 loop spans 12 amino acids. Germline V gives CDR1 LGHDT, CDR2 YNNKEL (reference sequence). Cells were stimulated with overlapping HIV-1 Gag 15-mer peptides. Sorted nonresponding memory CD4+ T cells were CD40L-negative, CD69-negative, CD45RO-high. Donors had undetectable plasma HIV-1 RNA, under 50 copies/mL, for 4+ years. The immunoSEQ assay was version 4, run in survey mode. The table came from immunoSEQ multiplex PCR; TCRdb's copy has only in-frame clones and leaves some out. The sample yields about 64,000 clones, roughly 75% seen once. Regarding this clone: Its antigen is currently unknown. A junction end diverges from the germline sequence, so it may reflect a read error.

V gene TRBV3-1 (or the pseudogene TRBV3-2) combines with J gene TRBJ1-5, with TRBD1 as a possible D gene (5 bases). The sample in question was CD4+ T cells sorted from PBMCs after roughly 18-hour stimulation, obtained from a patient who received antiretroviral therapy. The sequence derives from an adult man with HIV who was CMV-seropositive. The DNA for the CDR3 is TGTGCCAGCAGCAAAGAGGGGCAGCCCCAGCATTTT. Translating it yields CASSKEGQPQHF.